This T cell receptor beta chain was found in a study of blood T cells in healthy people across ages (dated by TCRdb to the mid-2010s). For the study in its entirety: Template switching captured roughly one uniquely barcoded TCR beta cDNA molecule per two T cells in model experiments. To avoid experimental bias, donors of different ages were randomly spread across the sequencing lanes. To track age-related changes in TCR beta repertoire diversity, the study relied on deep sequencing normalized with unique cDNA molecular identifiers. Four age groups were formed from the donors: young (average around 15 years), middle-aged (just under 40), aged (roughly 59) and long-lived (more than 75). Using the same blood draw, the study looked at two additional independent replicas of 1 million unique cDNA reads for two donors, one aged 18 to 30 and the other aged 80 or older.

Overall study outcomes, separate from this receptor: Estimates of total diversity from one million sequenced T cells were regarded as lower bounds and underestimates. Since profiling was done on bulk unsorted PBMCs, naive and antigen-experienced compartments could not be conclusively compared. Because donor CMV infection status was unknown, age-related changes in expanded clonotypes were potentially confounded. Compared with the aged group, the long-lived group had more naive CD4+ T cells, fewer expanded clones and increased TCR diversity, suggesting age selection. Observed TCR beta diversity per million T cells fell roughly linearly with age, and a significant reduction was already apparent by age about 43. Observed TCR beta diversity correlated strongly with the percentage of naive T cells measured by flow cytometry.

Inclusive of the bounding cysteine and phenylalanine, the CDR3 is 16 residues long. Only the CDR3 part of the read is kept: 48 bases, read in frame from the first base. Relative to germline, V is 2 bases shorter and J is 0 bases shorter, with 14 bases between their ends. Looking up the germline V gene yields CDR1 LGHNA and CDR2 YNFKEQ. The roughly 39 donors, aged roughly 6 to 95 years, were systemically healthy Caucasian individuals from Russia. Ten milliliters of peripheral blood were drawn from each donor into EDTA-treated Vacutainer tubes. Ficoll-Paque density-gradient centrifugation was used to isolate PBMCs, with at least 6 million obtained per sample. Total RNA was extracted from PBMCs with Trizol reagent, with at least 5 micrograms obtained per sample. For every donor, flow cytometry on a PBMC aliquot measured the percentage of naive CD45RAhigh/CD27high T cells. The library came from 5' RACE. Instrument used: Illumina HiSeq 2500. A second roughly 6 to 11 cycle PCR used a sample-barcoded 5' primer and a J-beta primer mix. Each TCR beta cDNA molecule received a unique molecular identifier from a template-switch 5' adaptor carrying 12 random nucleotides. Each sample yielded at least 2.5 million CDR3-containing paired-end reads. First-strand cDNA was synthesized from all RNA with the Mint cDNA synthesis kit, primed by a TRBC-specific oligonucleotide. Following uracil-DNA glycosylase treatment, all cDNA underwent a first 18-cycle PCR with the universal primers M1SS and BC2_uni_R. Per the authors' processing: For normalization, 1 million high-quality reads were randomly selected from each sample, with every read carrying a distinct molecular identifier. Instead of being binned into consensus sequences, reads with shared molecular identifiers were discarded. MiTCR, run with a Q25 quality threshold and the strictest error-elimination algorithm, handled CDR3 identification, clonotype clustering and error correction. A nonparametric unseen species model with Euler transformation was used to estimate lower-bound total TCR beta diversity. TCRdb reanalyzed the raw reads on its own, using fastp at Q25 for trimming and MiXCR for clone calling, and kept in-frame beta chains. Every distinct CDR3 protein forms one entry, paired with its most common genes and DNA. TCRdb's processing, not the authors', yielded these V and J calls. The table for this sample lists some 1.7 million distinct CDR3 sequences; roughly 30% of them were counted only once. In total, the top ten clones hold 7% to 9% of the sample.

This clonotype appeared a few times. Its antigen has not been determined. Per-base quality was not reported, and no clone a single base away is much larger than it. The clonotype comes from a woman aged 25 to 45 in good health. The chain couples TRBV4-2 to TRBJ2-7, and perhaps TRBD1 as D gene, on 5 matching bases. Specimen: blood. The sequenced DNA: TGTGCCAGCAGCCAAATAGGGCAGGGTGGCTCCTACGAGCAGTACTTC. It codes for CASSQIGQGGSYEQYF.